A selection of T cell receptor beta chains follows, all from one sample in a study of early T cells in non-severe SARS-CoV-2 infection. TCRdb processed the 5' RACE reads anew with MiXCR; each CDR3 protein has one entry. The sample carries 80,000 to 95,000 distinct CDR3 sequences, roughly 15% recorded once. Sample: whole blood, taken at baseline. Receptors were obtained from an adult who was a healthcare worker with PCR-confirmed SARS-CoV-2 infection or an uninfected control (not recorded which). The CDR3 runs from the conserved cysteine through the conserved F or W. The order of the fields is D gene, V gene, J gene, CDR3 length, clone size, CDR3 DNA, CDR3 protein. The D gene is left open where the match is weak. Clone size is stated in some rows and not others, as once, few, many or a class when expanded.

d_call: TRBD2
v_call: TRBV6-2/TRBV6-3
j_call: TRBJ2-4
cdr3_length: 17
clone_size: once
cdr3_nt: TGTGCCAGCAGTTACTCCAATCCCAGCGGGAGGGCCGGCATTCAGTACTTC
cdr3_aa: CASSYSNPSGRAGIQYF

d_call: .
v_call: TRBV25-1
j_call: TRBJ2-3
cdr3_length: 15
clone_size: .
cdr3_nt: TGTGCCATCAGCGACGGGACAATGTACACAGATACGCAGTATTTT
cdr3_aa: CAISDGTMYTDTQYF

d_call: .
v_call: TRBV21-1
j_call: TRBJ2-7
cdr3_length: 14
clone_size: .
cdr3_nt: TGTGCCAGCAGGGGCCGGGACCGATTCTACGAGCAGTACTTC
cdr3_aa: CASRGRDRFYEQYF

d_call: TRBD2
v_call: TRBV27
j_call: TRBJ2-3
cdr3_length: 15
clone_size: once
cdr3_nt: TGTGCCAGCAGTTTTGTAGCGGGAGTTGGTGATACGCAGTATTTT
cdr3_aa: CASSFVAGVGDTQYF

d_call: TRBD2
v_call: TRBV29-1
j_call: TRBJ2-5
cdr3_length: 14
clone_size: .
cdr3_nt: TGCAGCGTTGAGCTAGCGGGGTGGCAGGAGACCCAGTACTTC
cdr3_aa: CSVELAGWQETQYF

d_call: .
v_call: TRBV20-1
j_call: TRBJ1-3
cdr3_length: 11
clone_size: few
cdr3_nt: TGCAGTGCTCTTAGGGGAAACACCATATATTTT
cdr3_aa: CSALRGNTIYF

d_call: TRBD1
v_call: TRBV2
j_call: TRBJ2-7
cdr3_length: 15
clone_size: .
cdr3_nt: TGTGCCAGCAGTGAAGTAATTGGACAGGGGCACGAGCAGTACTTC
cdr3_aa: CASSEVIGQGHEQYF

d_call: TRBD2
v_call: TRBV7-9
j_call: TRBJ2-1
cdr3_length: 16
clone_size: few
cdr3_nt: TGTGCCAGCAGCTCCCAACTAGCGGGAGCCTACAATGAGCAGTTCTTC
cdr3_aa: CASSSQLAGAYNEQFF

d_call: .
v_call: TRBV2
j_call: TRBJ2-6
cdr3_length: 16
clone_size: many
cdr3_nt: TGTGCCAGCAGCCGGGGACTGACCTCTGGGGCCAACGTCCTGACTTTC
cdr3_aa: CASSRGLTSGANVLTF

d_call: TRBD1
v_call: TRBV5-6
j_call: TRBJ1-1
cdr3_length: 15
clone_size: few
cdr3_nt: TGTGCCAGCAGCTTTACGGGACAGCTGAACACTGAAGCTTTCTTT
cdr3_aa: CASSFTGQLNTEAFF

d_call: TRBD1
v_call: TRBV12-3/TRBV12-4
j_call: TRBJ1-4
cdr3_length: 13
clone_size: .
cdr3_nt: TGTGCCAGCAGCGACAGGGGGCGGGAAAAACTGTTTTTT
cdr3_aa: CASSDRGREKLFF

d_call: TRBD1
v_call: TRBV12-3/TRBV12-4
j_call: TRBJ2-3
cdr3_length: 14
clone_size: .
cdr3_nt: TGTGCCAGCAGAACGGACAGGGCGGCAGATACGCAGTATTTT
cdr3_aa: CASRTDRAADTQYF

d_call: TRBD2
v_call: TRBV20-1
j_call: TRBJ2-2
cdr3_length: 13
clone_size: .
cdr3_nt: TGCAGTGCTAGCGGGAGGGCCATCGGGGAGCTGTTTTTT
cdr3_aa: CSASGRAIGELFF

d_call: TRBD1
v_call: TRBV7-9
j_call: TRBJ2-6
cdr3_length: 16
clone_size: many
cdr3_nt: TGTGCCAGCAGCGTACAGGGGTCTACAGGGGCCAACGTCCTGACTTTC
cdr3_aa: CASSVQGSTGANVLTF

d_call: TRBD2
v_call: TRBV20-1
j_call: TRBJ2-7
cdr3_length: 16
clone_size: many
cdr3_nt: TGCAGTGCTCACAGCGGGAGGCCCCTACCCAGCTACGAGCAGTACTTC
cdr3_aa: CSAHSGRPLPSYEQYF

d_call: .
v_call: TRBV24-1
j_call: TRBJ2-7
cdr3_length: 12
clone_size: .
cdr3_nt: TGTGCCAAGAACTGCGGGTCCTACGAGCAGTACTTC
cdr3_aa: CAKNCGSYEQYF

d_call: .
v_call: TRBV5-1
j_call: TRBJ1-1
cdr3_length: 14
clone_size: .
cdr3_nt: TGCGCCAGCAGCCCGGGACATCTAAACACTGAAGCTTTCTTT
cdr3_aa: CASSPGHLNTEAFF

d_call: TRBD2
v_call: TRBV27
j_call: TRBJ2-3
cdr3_length: 14
clone_size: .
cdr3_nt: TGTGCCAGCGCAAGCGGGAGGGCGACAGATACGCAGTATTTT
cdr3_aa: CASASGRATDTQYF

d_call: TRBD2
v_call: TRBV5-6
j_call: TRBJ2-3
cdr3_length: 15
clone_size: .
cdr3_nt: TGTGCCAGCAGCTCCAAGCTAGCGGGAAGGGCTACGCAGTATTTT
cdr3_aa: CASSSKLAGRATQYF

d_call: .
v_call: TRBV20-1
j_call: TRBJ2-1
cdr3_length: 12
clone_size: few
cdr3_nt: TGCAGTGCAGGCCTCTCCTACAATGAGCAGTTCTTC
cdr3_aa: CSAGLSYNEQFF

d_call: .
v_call: TRBV6-6
j_call: TRBJ2-7
cdr3_length: 11
clone_size: many
cdr3_nt: TGTGCCAGCAGTTCCGTCTACGAGCAGTACTTC
cdr3_aa: CASSSVYEQYF

d_call: TRBD1
v_call: TRBV20-1
j_call: TRBJ2-7
cdr3_length: 14
clone_size: .
cdr3_nt: TGCAGTGCTAGGGCCCGGGACAGGTTTCACGAGCAGTACTTC
cdr3_aa: CSARARDRFHEQYF

d_call: TRBD2
v_call: TRBV7-2
j_call: TRBJ2-7
cdr3_length: 15
clone_size: .
cdr3_nt: TGTGCCAGCAGCCTGGGACTAGCGACTACCTACGAGCAGTACTTC
cdr3_aa: CASSLGLATTYEQYF

d_call: .
v_call: TRBV9
j_call: TRBJ2-7
cdr3_length: 13
clone_size: .
cdr3_nt: TGTGCCAGCAGCCCCAAGGCTCTCTACGAGCAGTACTTC
cdr3_aa: CASSPKALYEQYF

d_call: .
v_call: TRBV12-3/TRBV12-4
j_call: TRBJ2-5
cdr3_length: 14
clone_size: few
cdr3_nt: TGTGCCAGCAGCGAACGGGGAGTCCAAGAGACCCAGTACTTC
cdr3_aa: CASSERGVQETQYF

d_call: .
v_call: TRBV2
j_call: TRBJ1-5
cdr3_length: 16
clone_size: .
cdr3_nt: TGTGCCAGCAGTCCCGGACGGATCCCTAGCAATCAGCCCCAGCATTTT
cdr3_aa: CASSPGRIPSNQPQHF

d_call: .
v_call: TRBV7-2
j_call: TRBJ1-6
cdr3_length: 12
clone_size: few
cdr3_nt: TGTGCCAGCAGCCGAACCGGGCCACCCCTCCACTTT
cdr3_aa: CASSRTGPPLHF

d_call: .
v_call: TRBV2
j_call: TRBJ2-1
cdr3_length: 13
clone_size: few
cdr3_nt: TGTGCCAGCAGTGTGGCCCAGGGGTATGAGCAGTTCTTC
cdr3_aa: CASSVAQGYEQFF

d_call: TRBD2
v_call: TRBV10-2
j_call: TRBJ2-5
cdr3_length: 13
clone_size: .
cdr3_nt: TGCGCCAGCAGTGGAAGACTAGCGGGAGTACGATTCTTC
cdr3_aa: CASSGRLAGVRFF

d_call: TRBD1
v_call: TRBV5-1
j_call: TRBJ2-7
cdr3_length: 15
clone_size: .
cdr3_nt: TGCGCCAGCAGCTTGGGGACAGGGAGCTCCTACGAGCAGTACTTC
cdr3_aa: CASSLGTGSSYEQYF

d_call: TRBD1
v_call: TRBV7-9
j_call: TRBJ2-1
cdr3_length: 15
clone_size: many
cdr3_nt: TGTGCCAGCAGCGAAAATTGGACAGGGCGGCGTGAGCAGTTCTTC
cdr3_aa: CASSENWTGRREQFF

d_call: .
v_call: TRBV9
j_call: TRBJ1-1
cdr3_length: 14
clone_size: many
cdr3_nt: TGTGCCAGCAGCGTAGGATCGGACAACACTGAAGCTTTCTTT
cdr3_aa: CASSVGSDNTEAFF

d_call: .
v_call: TRBV7-6
j_call: TRBJ2-2
cdr3_length: 17
clone_size: few
cdr3_nt: TGTGCCAGCAGCTTACCGTCTAAACTGGCGAACACCGGGGAGCTGTTTTTT
cdr3_aa: CASSLPSKLANTGELFF

d_call: TRBD2
v_call: TRBV15
j_call: TRBJ2-3
cdr3_length: 16
clone_size: once
cdr3_nt: TGTGCCACCAGCATCCCCGGGACTAGTTCCACAGATACGCAGTATTTT
cdr3_aa: CATSIPGTSSTDTQYF

d_call: .
v_call: TRBV6-6
j_call: TRBJ2-3
cdr3_length: 14
clone_size: .
cdr3_nt: TGTGCCAGCAGTTACGGTGACCTCACAGATACGCAGTATTTT
cdr3_aa: CASSYGDLTDTQYF

d_call: .
v_call: TRBV29-1
j_call: TRBJ1-4
cdr3_length: 12
clone_size: few
cdr3_nt: TGCAGCGTTTTGCGGGGCGATGAAAAACTGTTTTTT
cdr3_aa: CSVLRGDEKLFF

d_call: TRBD2
v_call: TRBV20-1
j_call: TRBJ2-5
cdr3_length: 14
clone_size: .
cdr3_nt: TGCAGTGCTAGAGGGACTAGCGGTATTCAGACCCAGTACTTC
cdr3_aa: CSARGTSGIQTQYF

d_call: TRBD2
v_call: TRBV7-6
j_call: TRBJ2-7
cdr3_length: 15
clone_size: .
cdr3_nt: TGTGCCAGCAGCTATACGACTAGCGGGATGGGTGAGCAGTACTTC
cdr3_aa: CASSYTTSGMGEQYF

d_call: .
v_call: TRBV6-2/TRBV6-3
j_call: TRBJ1-3
cdr3_length: 15
clone_size: .
cdr3_nt: TGTGCCAGCAGATCAAGGACATTCTCTGGAAACACCATATATTTT
cdr3_aa: CASRSRTFSGNTIYF

d_call: .
v_call: TRBV7-9
j_call: TRBJ1-4
cdr3_length: 14
clone_size: .
cdr3_nt: TGTGCCAGCAGCTTTACAGGGAGCGGCGAAAAACTGTTTTTT
cdr3_aa: CASSFTGSGEKLFF

d_call: .
v_call: TRBV12-3/TRBV12-4
j_call: TRBJ2-5
cdr3_length: 12
clone_size: .
cdr3_nt: TGTGCCAGCAGTCCAGGGAGGGAGACCCAGTACTTC
cdr3_aa: CASSPGRETQYF

d_call: .
v_call: TRBV30
j_call: TRBJ2-2
cdr3_length: 15
clone_size: few
cdr3_nt: TGTGCCTGGAGCGGCGGGCAGGATAACACCGGGGAGCTGTTTTTT
cdr3_aa: CAWSGGQDNTGELFF

d_call: TRBD2
v_call: TRBV20-1
j_call: TRBJ2-7
cdr3_length: 15
clone_size: few
cdr3_nt: TGCAGTGCTAGCCGGGGACTAGCGGGAGTGTCTGAGCAGTACTTC
cdr3_aa: CSASRGLAGVSEQYF

d_call: TRBD1
v_call: TRBV7-2
j_call: TRBJ2-5
cdr3_length: 13
clone_size: .
cdr3_nt: TGTGCCAGCAGCTTTCGGACAGGAGAGACCCAGTACTTC
cdr3_aa: CASSFRTGETQYF

d_call: TRBD1
v_call: TRBV20-1
j_call: TRBJ2-3
cdr3_length: 14
clone_size: .
cdr3_nt: TGCAGTGCTCCGGGACAGGGTAATTCAGATACGCAGTATTTT
cdr3_aa: CSAPGQGNSDTQYF

d_call: .
v_call: TRBV20-1
j_call: TRBJ2-7
cdr3_length: 14
clone_size: .
cdr3_nt: TGCAGTGCTAGAGATACTTCGAATGACAGATCCAAGTACTTC
cdr3_aa: CSARDTSNDRSKYF

d_call: .
v_call: TRBV7-2
j_call: TRBJ2-3
cdr3_length: 17
clone_size: .
cdr3_nt: TGTGCCAGCAGCTTAGTTGGCGAGGGCCGGGGCACAGATACGCAGTATTTT
cdr3_aa: CASSLVGEGRGTDTQYF

d_call: TRBD2
v_call: TRBV7-6
j_call: TRBJ2-1
cdr3_length: 15
clone_size: .
cdr3_nt: TGTGCCAGCAGCCCTAGGACTAGCGGGTTAGATGAGCAGTTCTTC
cdr3_aa: CASSPRTSGLDEQFF

d_call: .
v_call: TRBV30
j_call: TRBJ2-6
cdr3_length: 16
clone_size: many
cdr3_nt: TGTGCCTGGAGTGGAATCGCAGGGACTGGGGCCAACGTCCTGACTTTC
cdr3_aa: CAWSGIAGTGANVLTF